The 27 T cell receptor beta chains listed next were all sequenced from one sample in a study of metastatic and nonmetastatic thyroid tumors. TCRdb re-called clones from the PCR reads using MiXCR. Of 13,000 or so clones in the sample, over 25% are singletons; the top ten hold 12%. Patients underwent thyroid surgery, and none had received any treatment before it. The source material was tumor tissue. These receptors all come from a female donor with papillary thyroid cancer or a benign thyroid nodule (not recorded which). Some clones in this sample may be carry-over from other donors' samples.

This clone has just a few counts. Since a much larger clone is just one base distant, this may be a read error. Other nucleotide sequences in the sample specify the same CDR3. The rearrangement uses TRBV11-1 and TRBJ2-3; tentatively, D is TRBD2 (5 bases). The CDR3 has 15 amino acids. Germline assignment: CDR1 SGHAT and CDR2 FQDESV (reference sequence). The ends were cut back, 5 bases at V and 2 bases at J, with 14 bases in the middle. The CDR3 DNA follows: TGTGCCAGCAGCCCCAGCGGTGCTCCCACAGATACGCAGTATTTT. It codes for CASSPSGAPTDTQYF.

This clone was recorded many times. The chain links TRBV11-2 to TRBJ2-1; D might be TRBD1 (5 bases). The CDR3 runs to 14 residues. Trimming removed 5 bases at V and 7 bases at J, with 15 bases between. Germline CDR1 is SGHAT and CDR2 is FQNNGV. The CDR3 nucleotides read TGTGCCAGCAGCCAAAAACAGACAGAAAATGAGCAGTTCTTC. Protein sequence: CASSQKQTENEQFF.

A word on this clone: At one end, the junction sequence differs from germline, possibly due to a read error. The chain combines TRBV2 with TRBJ1-5; possible D gene TRBD1, 6 bases. The CDR3 sequence is 13 residues long. Germline V gives CDR1 SNHLY, CDR2 FYNNEI. CDR3 in DNA: TGTGCCAGCAACAGGGATGGAGGACAGCCCCAGCACTTT. Amino acids: CASNRDGGQPQHF.

This clone turned up a few times. Other nucleotide sequences from this sample produce the same CDR3. V is TRBV28 and J is TRBJ2-7; D is unresolved. CDR1 is MDHEN, CDR2 SYDVKM, per germline. Trimming took 11 bases from V and 0 from J, leaving 17 bases between them. CDR3 length equals 14 residues. In DNA form, the CDR3 reads TGTGCCGGAGAGGAGTCGTCCGGCTCCTACGAGCAGTACTTC. Translated: CAGEESSGSYEQYF.

By share of the sample, this clone is medium-sized. The chain uses TRBV2 and TRBJ1-4; D is undetermined. CDR3 length: 13 residues. The V gene's germline CDR1 is SNHLY and CDR2 FYNNEI. V lost 7 bases and J lost 7, with 13 bases in between. CDR3 coding DNA: TGTGCCAGCATGACGGGGAGGATTGAAAAACTGTTTTTT. Protein sequence: CASMTGRIEKLFF.

The chain combines TRBV7-2 with TRBJ2-5, with 8 bases aligning to TRBD1. Germline loops: CDR1 SGHTA, CDR2 FQGNSA. Germline trimming cut 0 bases from V and 1 base from J; bases unmatched to any gene: 4. The CDR3 is 16 residues long. CDR3 sequence reads: CASSLASGTGQETQYF. CDR3 nucleotide sequence: TGTGCCAGCAGCTTAGCGTCTGGGACAGGCCAAGAGACCCAGTACTTC.

This clone was seen at least ten times. The chain couples TRBV7-9 to TRBJ1-2; 7 nucleotides align to TRBD1. J gave up 6 bases and V 5 bases, and 6 bases lay outside the gene matches. The CDR3 has 13 amino acids. Germline-derived CDR1 and CDR2 are SEHNR and FQNEAQ (reference sequence). The CDR3 protein is CASSLTGDHGYTF. The CDR3 coding sequence is TGTGCCAGCAGCCTAACAGGGGACCATGGCTACACCTTC. Full variable domain (rest looked up from reference TRBV7-9 and TRBJ1-2): DTGVSQNPRHKITKRGQNVTFRCDPISEHNRLYWYRQTLGQGPEFLTYFQNEAQLEKSRLLSDRFSAERPKGSFSTLEIQRTEQGDSAMYLCASSLTGDHGYTFGSGTRLTVV.

The chain uses TRBV11-1 and TRBJ2-2; TRBD2 matches 10 bases. CDR1 SGHAT and CDR2 FQDESV come from the germline V gene (reference sequence). The CDR3 extends over 16 amino acids. J gave up 4 bases and V 5 bases, and 7 bases lay outside the gene matches. CDR3 bases: TGTGCCAGCAGCCCTAGCGGGAGTGCCGTCACCGGGGAGCTGTTTTTT. Translating gives CASSPSGSAVTGELFF.

This clone was counted ten times or more. The chain joins TRBV10-2 to TRBJ1-5, with 9 positions matching TRBD1. Germline trimming cut 4 bases from V and 7 bases from J; bases unmatched to any gene: 5. From germline, CDR1 is WSHSY and CDR2 SAAADI. The length of the CDR3 is 14 residues. In DNA, the CDR3 is TGCGCCAGCAGTGGCGACAGGGGGAGGCAGCCCCAGCATTTT. Residues: CASSGDRGRQPQHF.

About this clone: One end of the junction fails to match germline, which may point to a read error. The J gene is TRBJ2-7, the V gene TRBV2; D is possibly TRBD1 or TRBD2 (5 bases each). CDR1 is SNHLY and CDR2 is FYNNEI in the germline V gene. The CDR3 contains 15 residues. CDR3 residues: CAISYTGTSSYEQYF. CDR3 sequence (DNA): TGTGCCATCAGTTATACCGGGACCTCCTCCTACGAGCAGTACTTC. The full variable domain, in which reference TRBV2 and TRBJ2-7 provide the parts outside the CDR3, is EPEVTQTPSHQVTQMGQEVILRCVPISNHLYFYWYRQILGQKVEFLVSFYNNEISEKSEIFDDQFSVERPDGSNFTLKIRSTKLEDSAMYFCAISYTGTSSYEQYFGPGTRLTVT.

The chain recombines TRBV5-6 with TRBJ1-2; unclear D gene. Trimming cost V 4 bases and J 7 bases, with 20 bases left between them. The CDR3 is 15 residues long. Germline V CDR1 and CDR2: SGHDT, YYEEEE. CDR3 coding DNA: TGTGCCAGCAGCCCCCCAAGCGGAGATACTCGTGGCTACACCTTC. It specifies CASSPPSGDTRGYTF.

Ten or more counts support this clone. The chain links TRBV5-1 to TRBJ1-1, with a possible D match to TRBD1 (5 bases). This CDR3 comprises 15 residues. The germline CDR1 and CDR2 sequences are SGHRS and YFSETQ. Between the trimmed V and J ends, which lost 5 bases and 3 bases, there was a span of 17 bases. CDR3 nucleotide sequence: TGCGCCAGCAGTTCTTCCGCTGGGGGGGACACTGAAGCTTTCTTT. This sequence encodes CASSSSAGGDTEAFF.

This clone has just a few counts. CDR3 in DNA: TGTGCCAGTAACACAGGGGTTTGGCAGCCCCAGCATTTT. Protein product: CASNTGVWQPQHF. This chain joins TRBV19 and TRBJ1-5; 7 bases are a match to TRBD1. J gave up 7 bases and V 7 bases, and 7 bases lay outside the gene matches. CDR3 length equals 13 residues. The germline CDR1 and CDR2 sequences are LNHDA and SQIVND (reference sequence). The whole variable domain, filled in from reference TRBV19 and TRBJ1-5, reads DGGITQSPKYLFRKEGQNVTLSCEQNLNHDAMYWYRQDPGQGLRLIYYSQIVNDFQKGDIAEGYSVSREKKESFPLTVTSAQKNPTAFYLCASNTGVWQPQHFGDGTRLSIL.

The sample holds a few counts of this clone. The chain carries TRBV15 and TRBJ2-3, with D hard to call. V was clipped by 2 bases and J by 4 bases, with 16 bases between them. There are 16 residues in the CDR3. Germline CDR1 LNHNV, CDR2 YYDKDF (reference sequence). CDR3 sequence reads: CATSRLVAWCADTQYF. CDR3 sequence (DNA): TGTGCCACCAGCAGACTTGTTGCGTGGTGCGCAGATACGCAGTATTTT.

The chain couples TRBV6-1 to TRBJ1-1; D is unclear. V shed 6 bases and J shed 0 bases, with 14 bases lying between them. This CDR3 is 15 amino acids long. Germline V gene sequence: CDR1 MNHNS, CDR2 SASEGT. The CDR3, as DNA: TGTGCCAGCAGCCCCGGGAGGCCTGTGAACACTGAAGCTTTCTTT. Translation: CASSPGRPVNTEAFF.

This clone was seen a handful of times. The chain combines TRBV27 with TRBJ2-5; D is possibly TRBD2 (5 bases). The CDR3 length is 10 residues. The germline V gene encodes CDR1 MNHEY and CDR2 SMNVEV (reference sequence). The V gene lost 8 bases and the J gene lost 8 bases, with 9 bases spanning the gap. The CDR3 spells CASPSGTQYF. The CDR3 coding sequence is TGTGCCAGCCCCAGCGGTACCCAGTACTTC.

This clone was detected ten times or more. V gene TRBV29-1 combines with J gene TRBJ1-3; D unresolved. Trimming cost V 4 bases and J 1 base, with 2 bases left between them. Germline V gives CDR1 SQVTM, CDR2 ANQGSEA. The CDR3 covers 11 residues. CDR3 residues: CSVVSGNTIYF. DNA for the CDR3: TGCAGCGTTGTTTCTGGAAACACCATATATTTT.

The gene calls are TRBV24-1 and TRBJ1-1; possibly TRBD1 for D (5 bases). Germline V gives CDR1 KGHDR, CDR2 SFDVKD. The CDR3 runs to 14 residues. V was shortened by 9 bases and J by 5 bases, with 18 bases between the two germline ends. CDR3 region: CATRGVRWGTEAFF. The CDR3, as DNA: TGTGCCACCCGCGGTGTGCGGTGGGGGACTGAAGCTTTCTTT.

This clone was counted a few times. As DNA, the CDR3 is TGTGCCAGCAGCTTTCAAGGCTACGAGCAGTACTTC. It yields the protein CASSFQGYEQYF. The rearrangement joins TRBV7-2 to TRBJ2-7; no firm D call. The V gene's germline CDR1 is SGHTA and CDR2 FQGNSA. V was pared by 3 bases and J by 3 bases, with 6 bases between. This CDR3 is built from 12 residues.

By proportion, this clone is medium-sized. The J gene is TRBJ2-7, the V gene TRBV3-1; perhaps TRBD1 as D (5 bases). V dropped 1 base and J dropped 2 bases, with 6 bases sitting between them. Looked up from germline, CDR1 is LGHDT and CDR2 is YNNKEL (reference sequence). The CDR3 extends over 13 amino acids. The CDR3: CASSQGRAYEQYF. The CDR3 nucleotides are TGTGCCAGCAGCCAAGGCAGGGCCTACGAGCAGTACTTC.

This clone came up many times. The genes are TRBV28 and TRBJ2-1; 9 bases agree with TRBD1. The V and J ends lost 0 bases and 2 bases, in that order; junction bases with no gene match: 2. The germline V gene has CDR1 MDHEN and CDR2 SYDVKM. This CDR3 spans 16 amino acids. In DNA form, the CDR3 reads TGTGCCAGCAGTTTATGGGGGACAGGGACCTACAATGAGCAGTTCTTC. Its protein product is CASSLWGTGTYNEQFF.

This clone was recorded a few times. V gene TRBV6-1 combines with J gene TRBJ2-1; 7 bases align to TRBD1. The CDR3 is 12 residues long. The V segment lost 11 bases and the J segment 7 bases; nucleotides outside the gene matches: 8. Per the germline V gene, CDR1 is MNHNS and CDR2 is SASEGT. The CDR3 loop is CAVGDRENEQFF. The CDR3 coding sequence is TGTGCCGTGGGGGACAGAGAAAATGAGCAGTTCTTC.

With regard to this clone: Since a much larger clone is just one base distant, this may be a read error. The rearrangement links TRBV7-9 to TRBJ2-1; D is unresolved. V was trimmed by 7 bases and J by 8 bases, leaving 9 bases between them. Germline-derived CDR1 and CDR2 are SEHNR and FQNEAQ (reference sequence). The CDR3 is 11 amino acids. CDR3 sequence (DNA): TGTGCCAGCATCTCCAGAGATGAGCAGTTCTTC. Translated, it gives CASISRDEQFF. Combining the CDR3 with reference TRBV7-9 and TRBJ2-1 gives the whole variable domain DTGVSQNPRHKITKRGQNVTFRCDPISEHNRLYWYRQTLGQGPEFLTYFQNEAQLEKSRLLSDRFSAERPKGSFSTLEIQRTEQGDSAMYLCASISRDEQFFGPGTRLTVL.

The rearrangement links TRBV28 to TRBJ2-5; D unresolved. CDR1 is MDHEN, CDR2 SYDVKM, per germline. Trimming pared 6 bases from V and 2 bases from J, leaving 1 base between. The CDR3 consists of 10 residues. The CDR3 DNA sequence: TGTGCCAGCAGACAAGAGACCCAGTACTTC. Amino acid sequence: CASRQETQYF.

V usage is TRBV20-1 and J usage is TRBJ1-5, with 9 bases lining up with TRBD1. Germline V gene data show CDR1 as DFQATT and CDR2 as SNEGSKA (reference sequence). V lost 3 bases to trimming and J lost 2 bases; unmatched junction nucleotides: 8. There are 16 residues in the CDR3. CDR3 protein: CSASRFRDRGNQPQHF. Here the CDR3 DNA reads TGCAGTGCTAGTAGATTCCGGGACAGGGGCAATCAGCCCCAGCATTTT.

The sample holds a few counts of this clone. The genes are TRBV6-2 or TRBV6-3 and TRBJ2-5; 7 bases fit TRBD1. The CDR3 extends over 13 amino acids. Germline CDR1 is MNHEY and CDR2 is SVGEGT. The V segment lost 6 bases and the J segment 3 bases; nucleotides outside the gene matches: 4. Here the CDR3 reads CASRGQQKETQYF. The CDR3, as DNA: TGTGCCAGCAGGGGACAGCAAAAAGAGACCCAGTACTTC.

This clone is a singleton in its sample. V and J are TRBV4-2 and TRBJ2-1, with 7 nucleotides matching TRBD2. Germline CDR1 reads LGHNA; CDR2 reads YNFKEQ. The V gene end was trimmed by 4 bases and the J gene end by 9 bases; junction bases not matched to a gene: 15. The CDR3 has 16 amino acids. For the CDR3, the DNA is TGTGCCAGCAGCCGGGCGACGGGAGGTTTTGGCGGTGAGCAGTTCTTC. It specifies CASSRATGGFGGEQFF.